This T cell receptor (beta chain) is from a study of T cell changes during pregnancy in multiple sclerosis. Produced via immunoSEQ multiplex PCR; TCRdb's table is partial and in-frame only. The data contain 60,000 to 75,000 clones, around 90% of them singletons. The sequencing here drew on peripheral blood, taken in the third trimester of pregnancy. This clonotype was sampled from a female donor with multiple sclerosis, enrolled in a pregnancy study.

CDR3 loop: CTSSQSSGQTYNSPLHF. DNA for the CDR3: TGCACCAGCAGCCAATCCTCAGGACAGACATATAATTCACCCCTCCACTTT. This chain uses TRBV1 with TRBJ1-6; the table's D call, TRBD1, was not checked against the DNA. TRBV1 is a pseudogene. This CDR3 comprises 17 residues.